Listed below are T cell receptor beta chains from one sample, sequenced in a study of Graves' ophthalmopathy and Graves' hyperthyroidism. MiXCR was run by TCRdb on the multiplex PCR reads, yielding one entry per CDR3 protein. There are 660,000 or so distinct CDR3 sequences in the sample; about 41% occur only once, and over 2.5% lies in the top ten. Sequencing was done on a sample of peripheral blood. These receptor sequences come from an adult man with Graves' ophthalmopathy. The CDR3 runs from the conserved cysteine through the conserved F or W. Fields, in order: J gene, V gene, CDR3 protein.

>TRBJ2-7|TRBV2
CASGAYEQYF
>TRBJ1-2|TRBV5-1
CASTLTGSYGYTF
>TRBJ2-5|TRBV20-1
CSASADRGNQETQYF
>TRBJ1-2|TRBV6-1
CASSEAVWGGGYTF
>TRBJ1-2|TRBV12-5
CASGLVLGGGEGYTF
>TRBJ2-6|TRBV12-3/TRBV12-4
CASAGGANVLTF
>TRBJ1-1|TRBV20-1
CSASSWTGATEAFF
>TRBJ1-1|TRBV2
CARFRTGYTEAFF
>TRBJ1-4|TRBV28
CASNSDSEKLFF
>TRBJ1-5|TRBV7-9
CASSLGHGSNNQPQHF
>TRBJ1-1|TRBV20-1
CSARATGTEAFF
>TRBJ1-5|TRBV7-9
CASSGTGTYQPQHF
>TRBJ1-3|TRBV9
CASSVEAGNSGNTIYF
>TRBJ1-2|TRBV2
CASSQGAHSETGVYGYTF
>TRBJ2-5|TRBV29-1
CSVVWGQDQETQYF
>TRBJ2-7|TRBV19
CASRTSTGSPYEQYF
>TRBJ1-1|TRBV2
CASSVGEAFF
>TRBJ1-2|TRBV7-9
CASSLGTGGDYGYTF
>TRBJ2-7|TRBV7-2
CASSPDRGRTYEQYF
>TRBJ2-7|TRBV7-2
CASSSRGGRWEQYF
>TRBJ1-1|TRBV29-1
CSVAEGVAGRATEAFF
>TRBJ2-7|TRBV5-1
CASSPTSGFPYEQYF
>TRBJ2-7|TRBV11-1
CASSPGGGHSYEQYF
>TRBJ1-6|TRBV2
CASSEDRGYSPLHF
>TRBJ1-2|TRBV7-2
CASSQDPDRNGYTF
>TRBJ1-5|TRBV15
CATSSLTGQQPQHF
>TRBJ1-6|TRBV5-1
CASSYSTGNSPLHF
>TRBJ2-7|TRBV7-8
CASGGQGADEQYF
>TRBJ2-5|TRBV5-1
CATGWGTQYF
>TRBJ1-4|TRBV10-3
CAISEPGGGKLFF
>TRBJ1-5|TRBV13
CASSQGPSNQPQHF
>TRBJ2-2|TRBV19
CASTPRGRELFF
>TRBJ2-7|TRBV20-1
CSATGIRDSSYEQYF
>TRBJ1-5|TRBV19
CASRGTGANQPQHF
>TRBJ1-1|TRBV2
CASRGLTEAFF
>TRBJ1-2|TRBV19
CASSIARGDYGYTF
>TRBJ1-5|TRBV10-3
CASSYSGGRSNQPQHF
>TRBJ1-2|TRBV7-2
CASSPTWTGANYGYTF
>TRBJ1-4|TRBV25-1
CASSAEGPRELFF
>TRBJ1-6|TRBV2
CAREDRDSPLHF
>TRBJ1-4|TRBV24-1
CATSDNTGGEYEKLFF
>TRBJ1-1|TRBV5-6
CASSFLTGMNTEAFF